These T cell receptor beta chains were read from a single sample in a study of shared clonotypes between healthy human individuals. Using immunoSEQ multiplex PCR, the repertoire was profiled, and TCRdb retains in-frame clones only, with some absent. This table has more than 2,000,000 clones, 90% to 95% appearing once. Sequencing input: naive CD4+ T cells sorted from blood. These receptors were collected from a man younger than 35 in good health. CDR3s include the opening cysteine and the closing phenylalanine or tryptophan. The order of the fields is V gene, clone size, J gene, D gene, CDR3 DNA, CDR3 protein. D genes are given only for firm matches. Clone size is not always given. Where it is, it says once, few, many or a class for expanded clones.

V gene: TRBV12-5; clone size: NA; J gene: TRBJ2-5; D gene: NA; CDR3 DNA: TGTGCTAGTGGTTTGGTACTGGAGCATGGAGGGACCCAGTACTTC; CDR3 protein: CASGLVLEHGGTQYF
V gene: TRBV2; clone size: NA; J gene: TRBJ2-7; D gene: TRBD2; CDR3 DNA: TGTGCCAGCAGGAGCGGGGGAGACGAGCAGTACTTC; CDR3 protein: CASRSGGDEQYF
V gene: TRBV4-3; clone size: NA; J gene: TRBJ2-3; D gene: NA; CDR3 DNA: TGCGCCAGCAGCCAAGATCGTCTTGGGGCAGATACGCAGTATTTT; CDR3 protein: CASSQDRLGADTQYF
V gene: TRBV6-1; clone size: NA; J gene: TRBJ1-4; D gene: TRBD1; CDR3 DNA: TGTGCCAGCAGTGACCGGGACAGGGGTGATTGGGCAACTAATGAAAAACTGTTTTTT; CDR3 protein: CASSDRDRGDWATNEKLFF
V gene: TRBV11-2; clone size: once; J gene: TRBJ1-2; D gene: TRBD1; CDR3 DNA: TGTGCCAGCAGCCTAGGGGGACAGGGGGCCCATGGCTACACCTTC; CDR3 protein: CASSLGGQGAHGYTF
V gene: TRBV5-1; clone size: NA; J gene: TRBJ1-1; D gene: NA; CDR3 DNA: TGCGCCAGCAGCCTCGAGGGGGGTACTGAAGCTTTCTTT; CDR3 protein: CASSLEGGTEAFF
V gene: TRBV30; clone size: NA; J gene: TRBJ1-2; D gene: TRBD1; CDR3 DNA: TGTGCCTGGAGTGTGGACAGGGGCGGTGGTGGCTACACCTTC; CDR3 protein: CAWSVDRGGGGYTF
V gene: TRBV5-1; clone size: once; J gene: TRBJ1-1; D gene: NA; CDR3 DNA: TGCGCCAGCAGCTTGTCCGGGCAGAACACTGAAGCTTTCTTT; CDR3 protein: CASSLSGQNTEAFF
V gene: TRBV23-1; clone size: NA; J gene: TRBJ2-7; D gene: TRBD1; CDR3 DNA: TGCGCCAGCAGTCGAACCGGGACAGGGGGCCCCTACGAGCAGTACTTC; CDR3 protein: CASSRTGTGGPYEQYF
V gene: TRBV10-2; clone size: NA; J gene: TRBJ2-7; D gene: NA; CDR3 DNA: TGCGCCAGCCAAACCCACTACGAGCAGTACTTC; CDR3 protein: CASQTHYEQYF
V gene: TRBV11-2; clone size: NA; J gene: TRBJ2-7; D gene: NA; CDR3 DNA: TGTGCCAGCAGCTTAGTTCCGGGGGCGTCCTACGAGCAGTACTTC; CDR3 protein: CASSLVPGASYEQYF
V gene: TRBV2; clone size: NA; J gene: TRBJ1-6; D gene: NA; CDR3 DNA: TGTGCCAGCAGTGAAGATCAAGGGGTGAGTTCACCCCTCCACTTT; CDR3 protein: CASSEDQGVSSPLHF
V gene: TRBV2; clone size: NA; J gene: TRBJ1-5; D gene: NA; CDR3 DNA: TGTGCCAGCAGCGCTGGGGGAAGCAATCAGCCCCAGCATTTT; CDR3 protein: CASSAGGSNQPQHF
V gene: TRBV30; clone size: NA; J gene: TRBJ1-3; D gene: TRBD1; CDR3 DNA: TGTGCCTGGAGGAAGCCGGGACAGAGGATTATTGGAAACACCATATATTTT; CDR3 protein: CAWRKPGQRIIGNTIYF
V gene: TRBV5-1; clone size: NA; J gene: TRBJ1-6; D gene: TRBD1; CDR3 DNA: TGCGCCAGCAGCCCAATGACAGGGAGGGAGATAGGTTCACCCCTCCACTTT; CDR3 protein: CASSPMTGREIGSPLHF
V gene: TRBV6-5; clone size: NA; J gene: TRBJ2-1; D gene: NA; CDR3 DNA: TGTGCCAGCAGTTCCCCAGGCCTCAATGAGCAGTTCTTC; CDR3 protein: CASSSPGLNEQFF
V gene: TRBV5-1; clone size: NA; J gene: TRBJ2-3; D gene: NA; CDR3 DNA: TGCGCCAGCAGCTTGGGGGAACTTGCAGATACGCAGTATTTT; CDR3 protein: CASSLGELADTQYF
V gene: TRBV14; clone size: NA; J gene: TRBJ2-7; D gene: TRBD1; CDR3 DNA: TGTGCCAGCAGACCCAACAGGGGGCTCGAGCAGTACTTC; CDR3 protein: CASRPNRGLEQYF
V gene: TRBV27; clone size: NA; J gene: TRBJ1-2; D gene: NA; CDR3 DNA: TGTGCCCCCACTCTGCCCTCCTATGGCTACACCTTC; CDR3 protein: CAPTLPSYGYTF
V gene: TRBV15; clone size: NA; J gene: TRBJ2-4; D gene: NA; CDR3 DNA: TGTGCCACCAGCAGGGGGCTACTTAGCGACAAAAACATTCAGTACTTC; CDR3 protein: CATSRGLLSDKNIQYF
V gene: TRBV5-5; clone size: NA; J gene: TRBJ2-5; D gene: TRBD2; CDR3 DNA: TGTGCCAGCAGTCCGGGACTAGCGGGAGGGAGTGGGACCCAGTACTTC; CDR3 protein: CASSPGLAGGSGTQYF
V gene: TRBV11-3; clone size: NA; J gene: TRBJ2-2; D gene: NA; CDR3 DNA: TGTGCCAGCAGCTTCAAGCCAGGAAGAAACGGGGTCGGGGAGCTGTTTTTT; CDR3 protein: CASSFKPGRNGVGELFF
V gene: TRBV11-2; clone size: NA; J gene: TRBJ2-3; D gene: TRBD2; CDR3 DNA: TGTGCCAGCAGCCTTAGACTAGCGGGACCCACAGATACGCAGTATTTT; CDR3 protein: CASSLRLAGPTDTQYF
V gene: TRBV13; clone size: NA; J gene: TRBJ2-4; D gene: TRBD1; CDR3 DNA: TGTGCCAGCAGCTCGAGAACCGGGACAGGGGGGTACATTCAGTACTTC; CDR3 protein: CASSSRTGTGGYIQYF
V gene: TRBV10-3; clone size: few; J gene: TRBJ1-1; D gene: TRBD1; CDR3 DNA: TGTGCCATCAGTTATAGTACAGGGGCGGCTTTCTTT; CDR3 protein: CAISYSTGAAFF
V gene: TRBV18; clone size: NA; J gene: TRBJ2-7; D gene: TRBD2; CDR3 DNA: TGTGCCAGCTCACCTTTGGGCGCGGGAGGGCCCAACGAGCAGTACTTC; CDR3 protein: CASSPLGAGGPNEQYF
V gene: TRBV19; clone size: NA; J gene: TRBJ1-6; D gene: NA; CDR3 DNA: TGTGCCAGTAGTTCAGGACCCATGGCCCTCCACTTT; CDR3 protein: CASSSGPMALHF
V gene: TRBV13; clone size: NA; J gene: TRBJ2-2; D gene: NA; CDR3 DNA: TGTGCCAGCAGCCAAGCTCATACCTTCTTGAGTGGGGGAGGTACCGGGGAGCTGTTTTTT; CDR3 protein: CASSQAHTFLSGGGTGELFF
V gene: TRBV30; clone size: NA; J gene: TRBJ2-3; D gene: NA; CDR3 DNA: TGTGCCTGGAGTGTACGGACTAGCACAGATACGCAGTATTTT; CDR3 protein: CAWSVRTSTDTQYF
V gene: TRBV7-9; clone size: NA; J gene: TRBJ1-6; D gene: NA; CDR3 DNA: TGTGCCAGCAGCTTAGGGGGGACTTATAATTCACCCCTCCACTTT; CDR3 protein: CASSLGGTYNSPLHF
V gene: TRBV18; clone size: NA; J gene: TRBJ1-1; D gene: NA; CDR3 DNA: TGTGCCAGCTCACGGGGGCAGTACACTGAAGCTTTCTTT; CDR3 protein: CASSRGQYTEAFF
V gene: TRBV7-9; clone size: NA; J gene: TRBJ1-4; D gene: TRBD1; CDR3 DNA: TGTGCCAGCAGCTCTGGGCAGGGGGCTGCAACTAATGAAAAACTGTTTTTT; CDR3 protein: CASSSGQGAATNEKLFF
V gene: TRBV30; clone size: NA; J gene: TRBJ1-1; D gene: TRBD1; CDR3 DNA: TGTGCCTGGATGACAGGGTTTAACACTGAAGCTTTCTTT; CDR3 protein: CAWMTGFNTEAFF
V gene: TRBV27; clone size: NA; J gene: TRBJ2-2; D gene: NA; CDR3 DNA: TGTGCCAGCAGTTTAATAACCACCCCCGCCGGGGAGCTGTTTTTT; CDR3 protein: CASSLITTPAGELFF
V gene: TRBV4-3; clone size: NA; J gene: TRBJ2-7; D gene: NA; CDR3 DNA: TGCGCCAGCAGCCAGGAGGGCGCCGGCCCCCCCTACGAGCAGTACTTC; CDR3 protein: CASSQEGAGPPYEQYF
V gene: TRBV30; clone size: NA; J gene: TRBJ2-7; D gene: TRBD2; CDR3 DNA: TGTGCCTGGAGTGCCATCCGGACTAGCGGGGAAACCTACGAGCAGTACTTC; CDR3 protein: CAWSAIRTSGETYEQYF
V gene: TRBV19; clone size: NA; J gene: TRBJ1-5; D gene: NA; CDR3 DNA: TGTGCCAGTAGTATACGATTCGGAGGGGCTAGCAATCAGCCCCAGCATTTT; CDR3 protein: CASSIRFGGASNQPQHF
V gene: TRBV5-1; clone size: NA; J gene: TRBJ2-7; D gene: TRBD1; CDR3 DNA: TGCGCCAGCAGCATTGACAGGGGTTACGAGCAGTACTTC; CDR3 protein: CASSIDRGYEQYF
V gene: TRBV2; clone size: few; J gene: TRBJ1-1; D gene: NA; CDR3 DNA: TGTGCCAGCAGTGAAGCGCAGTGGGAAGCTTTCTTT; CDR3 protein: CASSEAQWEAFF
V gene: TRBV10-3; clone size: NA; J gene: TRBJ1-2; D gene: NA; CDR3 DNA: TGTGCCATCAGTGGGCCCGACGTATATGGCTACACCTTC; CDR3 protein: CAISGPDVYGYTF
V gene: TRBV4-3; clone size: NA; J gene: TRBJ2-3; D gene: TRBD2; CDR3 DNA: TGCGCCAGCAGCCCAAGTCCGATAGCGGGAGGGTTGGGTACGCAGTATTTT; CDR3 protein: CASSPSPIAGGLGTQYF
V gene: TRBV30; clone size: once; J gene: TRBJ2-7; D gene: NA; CDR3 DNA: TGTGCCTGGAGTGTATTGGGGGGAGTGAGTTACGAGCAGTACTTC; CDR3 protein: CAWSVLGGVSYEQYF